The 9 T cell receptor beta chains in this list originate from one sample, sequenced in a study of blood T cell repertoires in COVID-19. Sequencing used immunoSEQ multiplex PCR; TCRdb keeps in-frame clones, though not all of them. This sample has about 420,000 clones, with approximately 90% found just once. The specimen was peripheral blood. The receptors come from a man between 18 and 35 years old with COVID-19, enrolled during active disease.

V usage is TRBV7-9 and J usage is TRBJ2-1, with a weak D call TRBD1 (6 bases). Germline loops: CDR1 SEHNR, CDR2 FQNEAQ (reference sequence). V lost 1 base, J lost 8 bases, and 12 bases lay in between. The length of the CDR3 is 14 residues. CDR3 region: CASSLGDHRDEQFF. DNA for the CDR3: TGTGCCAGCAGCTTAGGAGACCACAGGGATGAGCAGTTCTTC.

The chain has TRBV6-8 and TRBJ2-3, with 8 bases aligning to TRBD1. The V gene's germline CDR1 is MNHGY and CDR2 SAAAGT. This CDR3 has 12 residues. The trim removed 7 bases at V and 6 bases at J, leaving 3 bases unmatched. In DNA, the CDR3 is TGTGCCAGCAAGCGACAGGGGGATACGCAGTATTTT. Amino acids: CASKRQGDTQYF.

This clone appeared a single time. The gene calls are TRBV7-9 and TRBJ2-3, with D possibly being TRBD2 (6 bases). This CDR3 is built from 15 residues. V was shortened by 2 bases and J by 1 base, with 10 bases between the two germline ends. The V gene's germline CDR1 is SEHNR and CDR2 FQNEAQ (reference sequence). CDR3 sequence reads: CASSLRRGGTDTQYF. Written as DNA, the CDR3 is TGTGCCAGCAGCTTACGGCGGGGCGGCACAGATACGCAGTATTTT.

V is TRBV2 and J is TRBJ1-1, with a tentative D call TRBD1 (5 bases). V lost 7 bases, J lost 1 base, and 19 bases lay in between. Germline loops: CDR1 SNHLY, CDR2 FYNNEI. The length of the CDR3 is 16 residues. CDR3 DNA: TGTGCCAGCATCTGGGAACAGGCCATAGGGAACACTGAAGCTTTCTTT. Translation gives CASIWEQAIGNTEAFF.

The gene calls are TRBV2 and TRBJ2-7; D might be TRBD1 (5 bases). V lost 4 bases and J lost 2, with 18 bases in between. There are 16 residues in the CDR3. Germline V gene data show CDR1 as SNHLY and CDR2 as FYNNEI. The CDR3 sequence: CASSVSTGRAPYEQYF. The CDR3 DNA reads TGTGCCAGCAGTGTGAGTACGGGCAGGGCTCCCTACGAGCAGTACTTC.

The chain carries TRBV18 and TRBJ2-1, with 10 bases that match TRBD2. Per germline, CDR1 KGHSH and CDR2 LQKENI. The CDR3 sequence is 15 residues long. Trimming at V came to 5 bases and at J to 8 bases, leaving 9 bases not matched to a gene. For the CDR3, the DNA is TGTGCCAGCTCAACCGCTAGCGGGAGTACCGATGAGCAGTTCTTC. Its translation: CASSTASGSTDEQFF.

The J gene is TRBJ1-2, the V gene TRBV28; a weak D match, TRBD1 (6 bases). The V end was cut by 5 bases, the J end by 2 bases, with 24 bases between. The CDR3 is made up of 18 amino acids. The germline CDR1 and CDR2 sequences are MDHEN and SYDVKM. The DNA of the CDR3 is TGTGCCAGCAGTCCATATAGGGGGACACGTCCTCTAAACTATGGCTACACCTTC. Translated, it gives CASSPYRGTRPLNYGYTF.

V gene TRBV18 combines with J gene TRBJ1-3; 9 positions agree with TRBD1. J lost 11 bases, V lost 3 bases, and 11 bases had no gene match. Germline V gene data show CDR1 as KGHSH and CDR2 as LQKENI. The CDR3 contains 15 residues. CDR3 bases: TGTGCCAGCTCACCGGAAGTGGGACAGGGACTTCCCATATATTTT. Translating it yields CASSPEVGQGLPIYF.

The chain uses TRBV19 and TRBJ1-3; a possible D gene is TRBD1 (5 bases). The germline CDR1 and CDR2 sequences are LNHDA and SQIVND (reference sequence). Trimming removed 8 bases from V and 0 bases from J, with 11 bases in between. This CDR3 region has 14 residues. The CDR3 coding sequence is TGTGCCAGTTCGACAGCTTACTCTGGAAACACCATATATTTT. Translating it yields CASSTAYSGNTIYF.